The 32 T cell receptor beta chains given below trace back to one sample, sequenced in a study of cytomegalovirus exposure and HLA in healthy donors. PCR employed 60 Vbeta and 13 Jbeta primers. The table came from immunoSEQ multiplex PCR; TCRdb's copy has only in-frame clones and leaves some out. Of around 110,000 clones in the sample, roughly 69% were seen once. Sequencing was done on a sample of PBMCs. Source of these receptors: a woman in her 40s in good health and CMV-seropositive.

The chain is built from TRBV30 and TRBJ2-7; 9 bases are a match to TRBD2. CDR3 length: 16 amino acids. J was trimmed by 3 bases and V by 0 bases; bases with no gene match: 9. CDR1 is GTSNPN and CDR2 is SVGIG in the germline V gene (reference sequence). The CDR3 DNA reads as TGTGCCTGGAGTGTAGGGGGACTAGCAACGGACTACGAGCAGTACTTC. Residues: CAWSVGGLATDYEQYF.

V and J are TRBV19 and TRBJ2-7; the D gene is possibly TRBD1 (6 bases). From germline, CDR1 is LNHDA and CDR2 SQIVND (reference sequence). Trimming removed 3 bases from V and 6 bases from J, with 9 bases in between. The CDR3 spans 12 residues. The CDR3: CASSIIGGEQYF. Written as DNA, the CDR3 is TGTGCCAGTAGTATTATAGGGGGCGAGCAGTACTTC.

With respect to this clone: Other DNA sequences in the same sample also yield this CDR3. The chain combines TRBV14 with TRBJ2-1; TRBD2 agrees at 11 bases. Germline V gene data show CDR1 as SGHDN and CDR2 as FVKESK. Trimming took 4 bases from V and 6 from J; bases not matched to a gene: 2. The CDR3 loop spans 14 amino acids. The CDR3 loop is CASSRLAGFNEQFF. Here the CDR3 DNA reads TGTGCCAGCAGCCGACTAGCGGGATTCAATGAGCAGTTCTTC.

The V call is TRBV19, the J call TRBJ1-3; unclear D gene. The CDR3 runs to 17 residues. Trimming pared 2 bases from V and 0 bases from J, leaving 14 bases between. Germline CDR1 is LNHDA and CDR2 is SQIVND (reference sequence). CDR3 amino acids: CASSIIARPLSGNTIYF. The CDR3 DNA follows: TGTGCCAGTAGTATAATCGCCAGGCCACTCTCTGGAAACACCATATATTTT. The complete variable domain, with remaining parts taken from reference TRBV19 and TRBJ1-3, reads DGGITQSPKYLFRKEGQNVTLSCEQNLNHDAMYWYRQDPGQGLRLIYYSQIVNDFQKGDIAEGYSVSREKKESFPLTVTSAQKNPTAFYLCASSIIARPLSGNTIYFGEGSWLTVV.

CDR3 amino acids: CASSLVWDRGNTEAFF. Here the CDR3 DNA reads TGCGCCAGCAGCTTGGTCTGGGACAGGGGGAACACTGAAGCTTTCTTT. The rearrangement uses TRBV5-1 and TRBJ1-1, with 10 bases matching TRBD1. CDR3 length equals 16 residues. The junction had 3 bases not matched to a gene; V was cut back by 0 bases and J by 1 base. Germline V CDR1 and CDR2: SGHRS, YFSETQ.

The rearrangement joins TRBV6-1 to TRBJ1-1; 7 nucleotides agree with TRBD1. Germline lookup yields CDR1 MNHNS and CDR2 SASEGT. The CDR3 sequence is 14 residues long. J was trimmed by 0 bases and V by 5 bases; bases with no gene match: 3. CDR3 region: CASSLQGMNTEAFF. The DNA of the CDR3 is TGTGCCAGCAGTCTACAGGGGATGAACACTGAAGCTTTCTTT.

This clone was detected only a few times. The J gene is TRBJ2-3, the V gene TRBV5-1; the match to TRBD1 covers 9 bases. The CDR3 is 16 residues long. Trimming at V came to 4 bases and at J to 6 bases, leaving 12 bases not matched to a gene. The germline gives CDR1 SGHRS, CDR2 YFSETQ. The CDR3 DNA is TGCGCCAGCAGCCCCGGGACAGGGACAAGAGACGATACGCAGTATTTT. This gives the protein CASSPGTGTRDDTQYF.

The chain employs TRBV19 and TRBJ2-3, with 7 bases that match TRBD1. Looked up from germline, CDR1 is LNHDA and CDR2 is SQIVND (reference sequence). The V segment lost 7 bases and the J segment 2 bases; nucleotides outside the gene matches: 6. The CDR3 sequence is 14 residues long. In DNA form, the CDR3 reads TGTGCCAGTAACCTGGGACAGAACACAGATACGCAGTATTTT. Protein: CASNLGQNTDTQYF.

The genes are TRBV18 and TRBJ1-2, with TRBD1 matching 7 bases. Germline CDR1 KGHSH, CDR2 LQKENI. The CDR3 is 15 amino acids. The trim removed 6 bases at V and 6 bases at J, leaving 13 bases unmatched. In nucleotides, the CDR3 is TGTGCCAGCTCCCTCGCGCAGGGGGGAAGGGATGGCTACACCTTC. Encoded protein: CASSLAQGGRDGYTF. Looking up the rest from reference TRBV18 and TRBJ1-2 gives the full variable domain: NAGVMQNPRHLVRRRGQEARLRCSPMKGHSHVYWYRQLPEEGLKFMVYLQKENIIDESGMPKERFSAEFPKEGPSILRIQQVVRGDSAAYFCASSLAQGGRDGYTFGSGTRLTVV.

The genes are TRBV18 and TRBJ1-5, with a weak D call TRBD1 (5 bases). V gave up 3 bases and J gave up 5 bases, with 11 bases separating them. Germline CDR1 is KGHSH and CDR2 is LQKENI. The CDR3 has 14 residues. CDR3 DNA sequence: TGTGCCAGCTCACCCGTCGGACACCATCAGCCCCAGCATTTT. Translating gives CASSPVGHHQPQHF.

The chain recombines TRBV5-1 with TRBJ2-7; 13 nucleotides agree with TRBD2. The CDR3 has 16 amino acids. The V and J ends lost 4 bases and 5 bases, in that order; junction bases with no gene match: 9. Looked up from germline, CDR1 is SGHRS and CDR2 is YFSETQ. CDR3 sequence: CASSTGTSGIGHEQYF. The CDR3 DNA reads as TGCGCCAGCAGCACCGGGACTAGCGGGATTGGGCACGAGCAGTACTTC.

The chain combines TRBV5-4 with TRBJ1-4, with 8 bases aligning to TRBD1. The CDR3 spans 16 residues. The junction had 13 bases not matched to a gene; V was cut back by 4 bases and J by 8 bases. Per germline, CDR1 SGHNT and CDR2 YYREEE (reference sequence). Here the CDR3 reads CASSPAGGAGDEKLFF. Written as DNA, the CDR3 is TGTGCCAGCAGCCCGGCAGGGGGCGCAGGCGACGAAAAACTGTTTTTT. Looking up the rest from reference TRBV5-4 and TRBJ1-4 gives the full variable domain: ETGVTQSPTHLIKTRGQQVTLRCSSQSGHNTVSWYQQALGQGPQFIFQYYREEENGRGNFPPRFSGLQFPNYSSELNVNALELDDSALYLCASSPAGGAGDEKLFFGSGTQLSVL.

This chain uses TRBV7-9 with TRBJ2-7, with 9 bases that match TRBD2. The CDR3 extends over 15 amino acids. CDR1 is SEHNR, CDR2 FQNEAQ, per germline (reference sequence). V dropped 4 bases and J dropped 6; count of bases not matched to a gene: 10. The CDR3: CASSSILAGSVEQYF. CDR3 nucleotides: TGTGCCAGCAGCTCCATCCTAGCGGGATCCGTCGAGCAGTACTTC.

J is TRBJ2-7 and V is TRBV28; 7 bases are a match to TRBD1. CDR3 size: 13 residues. Germline V gives CDR1 MDHEN, CDR2 SYDVKM. V gave up 2 bases and J gave up 7 bases; unmatched junction bases: 5. CDR3 in DNA: TGTGCCAGCAGTTTAGGGGACAGTTATGAGCAGTACTTC. Its protein is CASSLGDSYEQYF.

This clone was picked up a small number of times. This sequence joins TRBV11-2 and TRBJ2-7; maybe TRBD2 (5 bases). The CDR3 is 12 residues long. CDR1 is SGHAT, CDR2 FQNNGV, per germline. Trimming removed 5 bases at V and 5 bases at J, with 10 bases between. CDR3 DNA sequence: TGTGCCAGCAGCCCTGCGACTAACGAGCAGTACTTC. Protein product: CASSPATNEQYF.

The chain links TRBV9 to TRBJ1-2; 7 bases line up with TRBD1. This CDR3 has 16 amino acids. Germline loops: CDR1 SGDLS, CDR2 YYNGEE. With 3 bases clipped from V and 0 bases from J, the junction kept 8 bases outside the gene matches. CDR3 region: CASSGWAGGSNYGYTF. CDR3 coding DNA: TGTGCCAGCAGCGGGTGGGCAGGGGGTTCTAACTATGGCTACACCTTC.

The V and J genes are TRBV11-3 and TRBJ2-5; perhaps TRBD2 as D (6 bases). This CDR3 is built from 14 residues. V lost 5 bases to trimming and J lost 1 base, with 11 bases between them. Germline loops: CDR1 SGHNT, CDR2 YENEEA. The CDR3 nucleotides are TGTGCCAGCAGCCCCACCGGGGGCCAAGAGACCCAGTACTTC. Residues: CASSPTGGQETQYF.

The chain joins TRBV4-1 to TRBJ2-1; TRBD2 might be the D (7 bases). The CDR3 sequence is 15 residues long. Trimming took off 3 bases at V and 6 bases at J, with 15 bases between the two ends. From germline, CDR1 is MGHRA and CDR2 YSYEKL. The CDR3, as DNA: TGCGCCAGCAGCCAGGACGGACTAGGGGGCAATGAGCAGTTCTTC. It translates to CASSQDGLGGNEQFF.

This clone was seen a handful of times. In DNA, the CDR3 is TGTGCCAGTAGATGGACAGGGAACACTGAAGCTTTCTTT. This gives the protein CASRWTGNTEAFF. The chain couples TRBV19 to TRBJ1-1; TRBD1 agrees at 7 bases. Germline V CDR1 and CDR2: LNHDA, SQIVND (reference sequence). J gave up 1 base and V 6 bases, and 2 bases lay outside the gene matches. The length of the CDR3 is 13 residues.

The V call is TRBV6-5, the J call TRBJ2-7; the match to TRBD2 covers 11 bases. This CDR3 region has 14 residues. J was trimmed by 9 bases and V by 6 bases; bases with no gene match: 10. The germline V gene has CDR1 MNHEY and CDR2 SVGAGI. The DNA of the CDR3 is TGTGCCAGCAGCGGACTAGCGGGTCGAGTGGGGCAGTACTTC. This translates into CASSGLAGRVGQYF.

This clone has just a few counts. The V call is TRBV6-1, the J call TRBJ1-1, with unresolved D. Germline assignment: CDR1 MNHNS and CDR2 SASEGT. Trimming removed 2 bases at V and 0 bases at J, with 4 bases between. The CDR3 covers 13 residues. The CDR3 DNA reads TGTGCCAGCAGTGAAATCTTGAACACTGAAGCTTTCTTT. Translated: CASSEILNTEAFF.

This sequence joins TRBV19 and TRBJ1-2, with 12 bases fitting TRBD1. V was pared by 6 bases and J by 4 bases, with 9 bases of the junction left unmatched. Germline V gene lookup returns CDR1 LNHDA and CDR2 SQIVND (reference sequence). The CDR3 covers 16 residues. Written as DNA, the CDR3 is TGTGCCAGTAGGTCCGGGACAGGGGGCGCCGGCTATGGCTACACCTTC. It encodes CASRSGTGGAGYGYTF.

V is TRBV4-2 and J is TRBJ2-7; 7 positions match TRBD2. The CDR3 contains 15 residues. Trimming took 1 base from V and 6 from J; bases not matched to a gene: 9. Germline CDR1 LGHNA, CDR2 YNFKEQ. DNA for the CDR3: TGTGCCAGCAGCCAAGGGCTAGCGGACGGGTCCGAGCAGTACTTC. As protein: CASSQGLADGSEQYF.

This clone came up a few times. The chain links TRBV7-3 to TRBJ2-5; D remains unclear. The CDR3 extends over 13 amino acids. The V gene's germline CDR1 is SGHTA and CDR2 FQGTGA. V dropped 2 bases and J dropped 2 bases, with 6 bases sitting between them. CDR3 coding DNA: TGTGCCAGCAGCTTAGGCCCGCAAGAGACCCAGTACTTC. The encoded protein is CASSLGPQETQYF.

J is TRBJ2-1 and V is TRBV6-6; 8 positions match TRBD2. The CDR3 is 14 residues long. With 7 bases clipped from V and 7 bases from J, the junction kept 9 bases outside the gene matches. Germline V gives CDR1 MNHNY, CDR2 SVGAGI (reference sequence). CDR3 DNA: TGTGCCAGCACGGAAACGGGAGGGCCAAATGAGCAGTTCTTC. Encoded protein: CASTETGGPNEQFF.

The gene calls are TRBV7-9 and TRBJ2-1; TRBD2 might be the D (6 bases). Germline CDR1 reads SEHNR; CDR2 reads FQNEAQ (reference sequence). CDR3 length: 14 residues. Trimming shortened V by 5 bases and J by 12 bases, and 20 bases separated the two germline ends. The CDR3 is CASSPTDWRDGQFF. The CDR3 DNA is TGTGCCAGCAGCCCGACTGACTGGAGGGATGGGCAGTTCTTC. The variable domain in full, completed from reference TRBV7-9 and TRBJ2-1, reads DTGVSQNPRHKITKRGQNVTFRCDPISEHNRLYWYRQTLGQGPEFLTYFQNEAQLEKSRLLSDRFSAERPKGSFSTLEIQRTEQGDSAMYLCASSPTDWRDGQFFGPGTRLTVL.

The chain links TRBV5-1 to TRBJ2-2, with TRBD1 matching 9 bases. Germline-derived CDR1 and CDR2 are SGHRS and YFSETQ. The CDR3 has 15 residues. V lost 4 bases and J lost 5; bases outside the gene matches: 6. CDR3 coding DNA: TGCGCCAGCAGCCCCGGACAGGGGACTACCGGGGAGCTGTTTTTT. Protein: CASSPGQGTTGELFF.

CDR3 sequence (DNA): TGTGCCAGCAGCGGATCCGGGACAGGGGGATCCGAGCAGTACTTC. This encodes CASSGSGTGGSEQYF. The V gene is TRBV7-9, the J gene TRBJ2-7, with 11 positions matching TRBD1. With V trimmed by 5 bases and J by 6 bases, 9 bases remained unmatched. CDR3 size: 15 residues. In germline, CDR1 is SEHNR, CDR2 FQNEAQ (reference sequence).

This clone was observed a handful of times. The rearrangement uses TRBV7-2 and TRBJ1-2; 8 bases are a match to TRBD1. The CDR3 sequence is 16 residues long. The germline V gene has CDR1 SGHTA and CDR2 FQGNSA. J was trimmed by 3 bases and V by 0 bases; bases with no gene match: 6. CDR3 nucleotide sequence: TGTGCCAGCAGCTTAGCTTCGGGGACAGGCTACTATGGCTACACCTTC. Protein: CASSLASGTGYYGYTF. Supplemented by reference TRBV7-2 and TRBJ1-2, the full variable domain reads GAGVSQSPSNKVTEKGKDVELRCDPISGHTALYWYRQSLGQGLEFLIYFQGNSAPDKSGLPSDRFSAERTGGSVSTLTIQRTQQEDSAVYLCASSLASGTGYYGYTFGSGTRLTVV.

This clone is a singleton in its sample. This chain uses TRBV19 with TRBJ2-7; no reliable D call. The ends were cut back, 5 bases at V and 0 bases at J, with 8 bases in the middle. Per the germline V gene, CDR1 is LNHDA and CDR2 is SQIVND (reference sequence). This CDR3 is built from 13 residues. Written as DNA, the CDR3 is TGTGCCAGTAGTGCTGGCCCCTCCTACGAGCAGTACTTC. As protein: CASSAGPSYEQYF.

J is TRBJ2-5 and V is TRBV28; TRBD2 aligns across 14 bases. The V segment lost 5 bases and the J segment 4 bases; nucleotides outside the gene matches: 6. The CDR3 extends over 16 amino acids. Germline V CDR1 and CDR2: MDHEN, SYDVKM. The CDR3 sequence: CASSDQGLAGVETQYF. CDR3 DNA: TGTGCCAGCAGTGACCAGGGACTAGCGGGAGTAGAGACCCAGTACTTC.

The gene calls are TRBV28 and TRBJ2-4; D is perhaps TRBD2 (6 bases). Trimming pared 7 bases from V and 4 bases from J, leaving 14 bases between. CDR3 length: 14 amino acids. The germline CDR1 and CDR2 sequences are MDHEN and SYDVKM. This CDR3 is CASMGLEGKNIQYF. In DNA, the CDR3 is TGTGCCAGCATGGGCCTGGAGGGGAAAAACATTCAGTACTTC.